This paragraph reports one T cell receptor (beta chain). No antigen is known for it. Germline CDR1 MNHNY, CDR2 SVGAGI (reference sequence). V was shortened by 3 bases and J by 1 base, with 6 bases between the two germline ends. There are 13 residues in the CDR3. The sample comes from a study of Ad26.COV2.S vaccination and SARS-CoV-2 variants. Overall study: Donor got 5x10^10 or 1x10^11 viral particles of Ad26.COV2.S.

The study, taken as a whole, reports: Substantial response breadth was reportedly seen for spike-specific CD8+ and CD4+ T cells after vaccination.

The assay was immunoSEQ multiplex PCR, and TCRdb's table has in-frame clones only and misses some. Of about 350,000 clones listed, 70% to 90% are singletons. Treatment defined: some 20 received Ad26.COV2.S at low or high dose, single or two shots; 5 received placebo; per-sample allocation not given. Following the first vaccine or placebo injection, samples were taken on day 63. A Boston donor was an adult aged 18-55 years. The chain employs TRBV6-6 and TRBJ2-5; D not resolved. This sequence was found in a person between 18 and 60 years old who received the Ad26.COV2.S COVID-19 vaccine or a placebo. Sequencing used peripheral blood, obtained in a trial of Ad26.COV2.S vaccine versus placebo. The CDR3 region is CASSYPPQETQYF. As DNA, the CDR3 is TGTGCCAGCAGTTATCCACCCCAAGAGACCCAGTACTTC.